The text below deals with one T cell receptor beta chain. Its target is not known. This CDR3 region has 12 residues. V lost 4 bases to trimming and J lost 6 bases, with 7 bases between them. Germline CDR1 and CDR2: SGHAT and FQNNGV. This entry belongs to a study of T cell responses to AZD1222 COVID-19 vaccine. Study findings and constraints: Baseline seropositives among AZD1222 recipients totaled only five to seven. Researchers took repertoire samples only after the peak T cell response had come. Spike-specific TCR breadth rose after two AZD1222 doses, and depth rose as well. The sample set comprised mostly white British donors with more females, and clonal diversity was possibly underestimated.

Some clones are missing from TCRdb's copy, which holds only in-frame ones; the method was immunoSEQ multiplex PCR. The sample holds some 95,000 clones, roughly 91% seen once. The sample consisted of peripheral blood, taken on day 0 of MenACWY control vaccination. This TCR derives from an adult in good health. This sequence joins TRBV11-2 and TRBJ2-1, with D uncertain. CDR3 in amino acids: CASSSDFNEQFF. CDR3 DNA: TGTGCCAGCAGCTCTGACTTCAATGAGCAGTTCTTC.